Below, one TCR beta chain is given with its context. Its antigen is as yet unknown. These data are taken from a study of shared clonotypes between healthy human individuals. General study findings and limits: Sharing across four donors was highest in naive CD4 (approximately 5%) and lowest in memory CD8 (approximately 0.4%).

The assay used deep level. The assay was immunoSEQ multiplex PCR, and TCRdb's table has in-frame clones only and misses some. The profile covers about 710,000 clones, with roughly 72% appearing a single time and about 1.7% taken by the ten largest. Germline CDR1 MGHRA, CDR2 YSYEKL. The V and J ends lost 4 bases and 4 bases respectively, with 13 bases between them. This CDR3 is built from 14 residues. The TCR sequence derives from a woman in her twenties or thirties in good health. Sequences were obtained from memory CD4+ T cells sorted from blood. Noted subset: CD45RA-negative fraction. The V gene is TRBV4-1, the J gene TRBJ1-2, with D possibly TRBD1 on 5 matching bases. The CDR3 sequence: CASSLSDGAYGYTF. The CDR3 DNA sequence: TGCGCCAGCAGCCTCTCCGACGGGGCCTATGGCTACACCTTC.